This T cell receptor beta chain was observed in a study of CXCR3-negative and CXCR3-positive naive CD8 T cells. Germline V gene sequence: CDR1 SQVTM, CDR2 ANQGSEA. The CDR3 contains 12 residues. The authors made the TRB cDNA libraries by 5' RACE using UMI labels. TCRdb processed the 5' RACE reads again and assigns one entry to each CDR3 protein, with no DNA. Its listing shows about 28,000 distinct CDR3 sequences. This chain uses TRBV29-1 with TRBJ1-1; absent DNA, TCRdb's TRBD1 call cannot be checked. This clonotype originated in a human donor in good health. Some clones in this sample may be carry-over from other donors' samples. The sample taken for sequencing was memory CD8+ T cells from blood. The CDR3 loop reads CSAAGLNTEAFF.